This T cell receptor beta chain was sequenced during a study of CD8 T cells in ankylosing spondylitis. TCRdb analysed the 5' RACE reads with MiXCR anew, one entry per CDR3 protein. The profile shows about 36,000 distinct CDR3 sequences, about an eighth of them singletons. The table lists this clonotype with many counts. What it binds is unknown. Study-wide results and limits: Some of the motif variants had earlier been found in reactive arthritis patients' fluid and blood. CD8+ cells made up the disease-linked clones, which were relatively rare in peripheral blood.

The CDR3 covers 14 residues. V dropped 3 bases and J dropped 2 bases, with 14 bases sitting between them. Per the germline V gene, CDR1 is DFQATT and CDR2 is SNEGSKA (reference sequence). Sequenced input: synovial fluid, either unsorted or a sorted T cell fraction (not recorded which). This chain uses TRBV20-1 with TRBJ2-7; no firm D call. The clonotype was recovered from a male donor with ankylosing spondylitis. The CDR3 DNA is TGCAGTGCTAGGGTGGATTTTTCTGCCTACGAGCAGTACTTC. This encodes CSARVDFSAYEQYF.